The rows below give T cell receptor beta chains drawn from one sample of a study of blood T cells in healthy people across ages. Using its own MiXCR run on the 5' RACE reads, TCRdb lists one record per CDR3 protein. The sample lists 500,000 to 550,000 distinct CDR3 sequences, under 30% occurring once. The same specimen was also included in a second study, on T cells of mothers and their children.

Sequenced material: blood. The receptors derive from a boy between 10 and 17 years old in good health. Both conserved end residues are part of each CDR3. The order of the fields is clone size, D gene, J gene, V gene, CDR3 protein, CDR3 DNA. A D gene is named only where the DNA matches it firmly. Where a row states a size, it is once, few, many or the class of an expanded clone; other rows omit it.

size: NA
D: NA
J: TRBJ2-5
V: TRBV25-1
CDR3: CASSAWQETQYF
DNA: TGTGCCAGCAGCGCTTGGCAAGAGACCCAGTACTTC

size: many
D: NA
J: TRBJ1-4
V: TRBV7-2
CDR3: CASSLDLPGEKLFF
DNA: TGTGCCAGCAGCTTAGACCTCCCCGGGGAAAAACTGTTTTTT

size: few
D: TRBD2
J: TRBJ2-1
V: TRBV5-1
CDR3: CASSLGSGRSYNEQFF
DNA: TGCGCCAGCAGCTTGGGAAGCGGGAGATCCTACAATGAGCAGTTCTTC

size: NA
D: NA
J: TRBJ1-1
V: TRBV7-2
CDR3: CASSLFPGWPEAFF
DNA: TGTGCCAGCAGCTTATTTCCGGGGTGGCCTGAAGCTTTCTTT

size: once
D: TRBD1
J: TRBJ1-5
V: TRBV12-3/TRBV12-4
CDR3: CASSLGQGEQPQHF
DNA: TGTGCCAGCAGCCTGGGACAGGGGGAGCAGCCCCAGCATTTT

size: NA
D: TRBD2
J: TRBJ2-1
V: TRBV20-1
CDR3: CSARSGGTYNEQFF
DNA: TGCAGTGCTAGGTCGGGAGGCACCTACAATGAGCAGTTCTTC

size: NA
D: NA
J: TRBJ2-7
V: TRBV20-1
CDR3: CSAGATPDDYEQYF
DNA: TGCAGTGCTGGCGCCACCCCAGATGACTACGAGCAGTACTTC

size: NA
D: TRBD1
J: TRBJ2-5
V: TRBV5-1
CDR3: CASSARDRGDETQYF
DNA: TGCGCCAGCAGCGCCCGGGACAGGGGAGACGAGACCCAGTACTTC

size: NA
D: NA
J: TRBJ1-1
V: TRBV19
CDR3: CASSSTRNTEAFF
DNA: TGTGCCAGTAGTTCGACACGGAACACTGAAGCTTTCTTT

size: few
D: TRBD1
J: TRBJ1-2
V: TRBV20-1
CDR3: CSAITQGGGYTF
DNA: TGCAGTGCCATAACTCAGGGGGGGGGCTACACCTTC

size: NA
D: TRBD2
J: TRBJ2-3
V: TRBV20-1
CDR3: CSALPLAGGGDTQYF
DNA: TGCAGTGCCTTACCACTAGCGGGGGGTGGAGATACGCAGTATTTT

size: NA
D: NA
J: TRBJ1-5
V: TRBV29-1
CDR3: CSVLTGNSNQPQHF
DNA: TGCAGCGTTCTCACAGGCAACAGCAATCAGCCCCAGCATTTT

size: NA
D: NA
J: TRBJ1-1
V: TRBV6-2/TRBV6-3
CDR3: CASSPVGRPGTEAFF
DNA: TGTGCCAGCAGTCCTGTAGGGCGCCCGGGCACTGAAGCTTTCTTT

size: NA
D: NA
J: TRBJ1-2
V: TRBV27
CDR3: CATRGGAQSYTF
DNA: TGTGCCACAAGGGGGGGGGCCCAGAGCTACACCTTC

size: few
D: NA
J: TRBJ1-1
V: TRBV9
CDR3: CASSVDVFVGRSEAFF
DNA: TGTGCCAGCAGCGTAGATGTTTTCGTTGGGCGCTCTGAAGCTTTCTTT

size: NA
D: NA
J: TRBJ1-2
V: TRBV20-1
CDR3: CSARDDMVPAYGYTF
DNA: TGCAGTGCTAGAGATGACATGGTGCCGGCTTATGGCTACACCTTC

size: NA
D: NA
J: TRBJ1-1
V: TRBV5-8
CDR3: CASSRDLYTVIF
DNA: TGTGCCAGCAGCCGGGACCTATACACTGTGATCTTT

size: few
D: TRBD1
J: TRBJ1-6
V: TRBV20-1
CDR3: CSARDRGAINSPLHF
DNA: TGCAGTGCTCGAGACAGGGGGGCGATCAATTCACCCCTCCACTTT

size: few
D: NA
J: TRBJ2-6
V: TRBV4-3
CDR3: CAGSQVGCCGSTGANVLTF
DNA: TGCGCCGGCAGCCAAGTAGGGTGTTGCGGCAGCACTGGGGCCAACGTCCTGACTTTC

size: many
D: NA
J: TRBJ1-2
V: TRBV5-5
CDR3: CASSLAKTGTVGYTF
DNA: TGTGCCAGCAGCTTGGCGAAAACAGGGACGGTTGGCTACACCTTC

size: NA
D: NA
J: TRBJ1-2
V: TRBV28
CDR3: CASSLPGGRGYGYTF
DNA: TGTGCCAGCAGCCTCCCGGGGGGGAGAGGCTATGGCTACACCTTC

size: NA
D: NA
J: TRBJ2-1
V: TRBV12-3/TRBV12-4
CDR3: CASRSHGNNEQFF
DNA: TGTGCCAGCAGATCGCACGGGAACAATGAGCAGTTCTTC

size: few
D: NA
J: TRBJ2-7
V: TRBV10-3
CDR3: CAIRDTQGLNEQYF
DNA: TGTGCCATCAGAGATACACAGGGTTTGAACGAGCAGTACTTC

size: NA
D: TRBD2
J: TRBJ2-7
V: TRBV3-1
CDR3: CASSPGSSGKGIHF
DNA: TGTGCCAGCAGCCCAGGCAGTAGCGGGAAAGGTATCCACTTC

size: few
D: TRBD1
J: TRBJ1-2
V: TRBV4-3
CDR3: CASSQERDSYGYTF
DNA: TGCGCCAGCAGCCAAGAGAGGGACAGTTATGGCTACACCTTC

size: few
D: NA
J: TRBJ2-3
V: TRBV11-1
CDR3: CASSPLVGADTQYF
DNA: TGTGCCAGCAGCCCACTAGTGGGGGCAGATACGCAGTATTTT

size: NA
D: TRBD2
J: TRBJ2-3
V: TRBV29-1
CDR3: CSVSGSPDTQYF
DNA: TGCAGCGTTAGCGGGAGCCCAGATACGCAGTATTTT

size: few
D: TRBD1
J: TRBJ1-5
V: TRBV6-2/TRBV6-3
CDR3: CAATPGQIPSNQPQHF
DNA: TGTGCCGCGACGCCGGGACAGATCCCTAGCAATCAGCCCCAGCATTTT

size: NA
D: NA
J: TRBJ2-3
V: TRBV6-5
CDR3: CASSDPGSPSTDTQYF
DNA: TGTGCCAGCAGTGACCCGGGAAGCCCTAGCACAGATACGCAGTATTTT

size: NA
D: TRBD2
J: TRBJ2-1
V: TRBV4-1
CDR3: CASSPRTTSGQYHEQFF
DNA: TGCGCCAGCAGCCCCAGAACAACTAGCGGGCAATACCATGAGCAGTTCTTC

size: NA
D: NA
J: TRBJ2-5
V: TRBV28
CDR3: CASSLSGVRRETQYF
DNA: TGTGCCAGCAGTTTGTCGGGAGTTAGAAGGGAGACCCAGTACTTC

size: few
D: TRBD1
J: TRBJ2-7
V: TRBV10-3
CDR3: CAISGGQVLYEQYF
DNA: TGTGCCATCAGTGGGGGACAGGTCCTCTACGAGCAGTACTTC

size: once
D: NA
J: TRBJ2-7
V: TRBV7-2
CDR3: CASSLERARAYEQYF
DNA: TGTGCCAGCAGCTTAGAAAGAGCTAGAGCCTACGAGCAGTACTTC

size: NA
D: TRBD1
J: TRBJ1-2
V: TRBV20-1
CDR3: CSARAATGGVYYGYTF
DNA: TGCAGTGCTAGAGCCGCGACAGGGGGCGTATACTATGGCTACACCTTC

size: NA
D: NA
J: TRBJ2-7
V: TRBV7-2
CDR3: CASSLDRETSAYEQYF
DNA: TGTGCCAGCAGCTTAGACAGGGAAACTTCGGCCTACGAGCAGTACTTC

size: many
D: NA
J: TRBJ2-7
V: TRBV18
CDR3: CASSRTEGTEQYF
DNA: TGTGCCAGCTCGCGGACAGAGGGGACAGAGCAGTACTTC

size: few
D: NA
J: TRBJ1-5
V: TRBV6-1
CDR3: CASSQGGRGIRPQHF
DNA: TGTGCCAGCAGCCAAGGGGGGCGCGGGATTCGGCCCCAGCATTTT

size: NA
D: NA
J: TRBJ2-7
V: TRBV14
CDR3: CASSQGAANIPYGQYF
DNA: TGTGCCAGCAGCCAAGGTGCAGCGAATATCCCCTACGGGCAGTACTTC

size: few
D: TRBD2
J: TRBJ2-2
V: TRBV7-3
CDR3: CASSLNLRTTGTSGGSNTGELFF
DNA: TGTGCCAGCAGCTTAAATCTTAGGACTACCGGGACTAGCGGGGGATCGAACACCGGGGAGCTGTTTTTT

size: NA
D: NA
J: TRBJ1-5
V: TRBV20-1
CDR3: CSARRQYSNQPQHF
DNA: TGCAGTGCTAGAAGGCAGTATAGCAATCAGCCCCAGCATTTT

size: NA
D: TRBD1
J: TRBJ2-7
V: TRBV20-1
CDR3: CSADGQGSEQYF
DNA: TGCAGTGCGGACGGACAGGGGAGCGAGCAGTACTTC

size: NA
D: TRBD1
J: TRBJ2-7
V: TRBV29-1
CDR3: CSVGTGDFYEQYF
DNA: TGCAGCGTCGGGACAGGGGATTTCTACGAGCAGTACTTC

size: few
D: NA
J: TRBJ1-1
V: TRBV4-3
CDR3: CASSLLMNTEAFF
DNA: TGCGCCAGCAGCCTACTGATGAACACTGAAGCTTTCTTT

size: NA
D: NA
J: TRBJ2-7
V: TRBV10-3
CDR3: CAISGTRTTSSYEQYF
DNA: TGTGCCATCAGTGGGACCCGGACTACCAGCTCCTACGAGCAGTACTTC

size: once
D: NA
J: TRBJ1-2
V: TRBV7-2
CDR3: CASSPYRDPGHF
DNA: TGTGCCAGCAGCCCATACCGGGACCCAGGGCACTTC

size: many
D: TRBD2
J: TRBJ2-1
V: TRBV13
CDR3: CASSLSPSRGRAYNEQFF
DNA: TGTGCCAGCAGCTTGAGCCCCTCCCGCGGGAGGGCCTACAATGAGCAGTTCTTC

size: NA
D: TRBD1
J: TRBJ1-2
V: TRBV6-1
CDR3: CASSLRDRGLGYGYTF
DNA: TGTGCCAGCAGTCTCCGGGACAGGGGGCTAGGTTATGGTTACACCTTC

size: NA
D: NA
J: TRBJ2-2
V: TRBV7-2
CDR3: CASSQGQYTGELFF
DNA: TGTGCCAGCAGCCAAGGACAGTACACCGGGGAGCTGTTTTTT

size: NA
D: NA
J: TRBJ2-7
V: TRBV6-5
CDR3: CASSYGVAGTYEQYF
DNA: TGTGCCAGCAGTTACGGCGTGGCCGGGACCTACGAGCAGTACTTC

size: NA
D: TRBD2
J: TRBJ2-5
V: TRBV9
CDR3: CASSVGPAGGWRETQYF
DNA: TGTGCCAGCAGCGTAGGCCCAGCGGGAGGATGGCGAGAGACCCAGTACTTC

size: NA
D: TRBD1
J: TRBJ1-2
V: TRBV6-2/TRBV6-3
CDR3: CAGSCAKGAHYGYTF
DNA: TGTGCCGGCAGTTGCGCCAAGGGGGCGCACTATGGCTACACCTTC

size: few
D: TRBD1
J: TRBJ2-3
V: TRBV7-9
CDR3: CASSLRGQGALGTQYF
DNA: TGTGCCAGCAGCCTCCGGGGACAGGGGGCATTGGGTACGCAGTATTTT

size: few
D: NA
J: TRBJ2-3
V: TRBV5-1
CDR3: CASSLGFGESTDTQYF
DNA: TGCGCCAGCAGCTTGGGGTTCGGGGAGAGCACAGATACGCAGTATTTT

size: few
D: TRBD1
J: TRBJ2-7
V: TRBV5-1
CDR3: CASSRVDDRAYEQYF
DNA: TGCGCCAGCAGCCGAGTCGATGACAGGGCCTACGAGCAGTACTTC

size: few
D: TRBD2
J: TRBJ2-3
V: TRBV4-3
CDR3: CASSQEPPPSGETSTDTQYF
DNA: TGCGCCAGCAGCCAAGAACCGCCTCCTAGCGGGGAAACTAGCACAGATACGCAGTATTTT

size: NA
D: TRBD1
J: TRBJ1-2
V: TRBV6-5
CDR3: CASSYSLDRGSNGGYTF
DNA: TGTGCCAGCAGTTACTCGCTGGACAGGGGGTCGAATGGTGGCTACACCTTC

size: NA
D: NA
J: TRBJ2-3
V: TRBV6-6
CDR3: CASGGFGDAQYF
DNA: TGTGCCAGCGGGGGTTTTGGAGATGCGCAGTATTTT